The TCR beta chain under discussion was sequenced for a study of cytomegalovirus exposure and HLA in healthy donors. Study observations and caveats: Association of a missense DCLRE1C variant with TCR beta V- and J-gene trimming was reported in a later analysis. Near-uniform donor sequencing depth was presumed by presence/absence analyses. Cytomegalovirus status, reportedly, was diagnosed with high specificity and sensitivity by the classifier.

PCR amplification relied on 60 Vbeta primers (plus 13 Jbeta primers). The data were produced by immunoSEQ multiplex PCR, yet TCRdb's version contains in-frame clones alone and is incomplete. Among around 210,000 clones listed, 70% to 90% were seen once. To note about this clone: Its antigen remains unidentified.

Sequencing used PBMCs. The sequence derives from a girl aged 2-10 years in good health and CMV-seronegative.

The DNA for the CDR3 is TGTGCCAGCACTTCACACCGGGGGGTAAATGAGCAGTTCTTC. Its translation: CASTSHRGVNEQFF. The rearrangement joins TRBV11-2 to TRBJ2-1; 7 nucleotides line up with TRBD2. The CDR3 has 14 amino acids. The junction had 10 bases not matched to a gene; V was cut back by 7 bases and J by 7 bases. The germline CDR1 and CDR2 sequences are SGHAT and FQNNGV.